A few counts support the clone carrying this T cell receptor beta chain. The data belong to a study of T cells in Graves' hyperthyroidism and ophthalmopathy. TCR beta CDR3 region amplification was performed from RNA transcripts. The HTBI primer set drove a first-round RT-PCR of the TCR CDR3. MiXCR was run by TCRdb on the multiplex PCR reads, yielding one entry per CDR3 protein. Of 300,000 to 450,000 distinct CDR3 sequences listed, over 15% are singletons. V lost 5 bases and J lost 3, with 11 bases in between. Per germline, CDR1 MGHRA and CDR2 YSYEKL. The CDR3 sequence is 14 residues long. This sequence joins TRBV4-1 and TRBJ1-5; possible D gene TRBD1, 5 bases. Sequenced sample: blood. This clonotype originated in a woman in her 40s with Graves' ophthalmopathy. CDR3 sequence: CASSGGRNNQPQHF. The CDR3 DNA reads TGCGCCAGCAGCGGGGGACGGAACAATCAGCCCCAGCATTTT.